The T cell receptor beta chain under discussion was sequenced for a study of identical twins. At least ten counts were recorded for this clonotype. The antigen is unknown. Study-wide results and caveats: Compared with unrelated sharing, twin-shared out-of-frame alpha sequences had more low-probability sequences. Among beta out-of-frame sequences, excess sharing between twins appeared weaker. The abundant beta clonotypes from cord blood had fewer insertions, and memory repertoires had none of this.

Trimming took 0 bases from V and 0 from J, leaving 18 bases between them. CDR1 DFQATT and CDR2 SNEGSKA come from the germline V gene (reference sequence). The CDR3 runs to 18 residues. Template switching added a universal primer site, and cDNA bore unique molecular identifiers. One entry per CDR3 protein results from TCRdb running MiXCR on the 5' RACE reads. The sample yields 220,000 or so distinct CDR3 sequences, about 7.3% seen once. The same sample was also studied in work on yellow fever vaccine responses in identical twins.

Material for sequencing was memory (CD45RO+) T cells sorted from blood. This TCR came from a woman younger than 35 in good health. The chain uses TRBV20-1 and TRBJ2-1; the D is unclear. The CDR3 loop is CSARDLGTVISSYNEQFF. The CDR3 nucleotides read TGCAGTGCTAGAGATCTCGGAACTGTCATAAGCTCCTACAATGAGCAGTTCTTC.